These 22 T cell receptor beta chains originate from one sample sequenced in a study of shared clonotypes between healthy human individuals. The repertoire was sequenced with immunoSEQ multiplex PCR; TCRdb's copy has only in-frame clones and lacks some. The sample holds 630,000 or so clones, 95% to 98% seen once. The naive CD8 subset, CD45RO-negative cells positively selected for CCR7, excluded terminally differentiated effector memory CD45RA+ cells. Sequences were obtained from naive CD8+ T cells sorted from blood. These receptor sequences come from a man aged 25-45 years in good health.

The V and J genes are TRBV9 and TRBJ1-2, with 10 bases identical to TRBD1. CDR1 and CDR2 (germline): SGDLS, YYNGEE. V lost 3 bases to trimming and J lost 7 bases; unmatched junction nucleotides: 6. The CDR3 runs 14 residues. The CDR3 nucleotides are TGTGCCAGCAGCGCACCGACAGGGGGCGGTGGCTACACCTTC. Amino acids: CASSAPTGGGGYTF.

This clone was seen just once. This sequence joins TRBV7-9 and TRBJ2-7; D possibly matches TRBD1 or TRBD2 (5 bases each). Germline V gene lookup returns CDR1 SEHNR and CDR2 FQNEAQ (reference sequence). The CDR3 contains 14 residues. The V end lost 6 bases, the J end lost 2 bases, and 14 bases lay between the germline ends. CDR3 loop: CASSSRGRPYEQYF. The CDR3 nucleotides read TGTGCCAGCAGTTCCCGGGGCAGACCCTACGAGCAGTACTTC. Combining the CDR3 with reference TRBV7-9 and TRBJ2-7 gives the whole variable domain DTGVSQNPRHKITKRGQNVTFRCDPISEHNRLYWYRQTLGQGPEFLTYFQNEAQLEKSRLLSDRFSAERPKGSFSTLEIQRTEQGDSAMYLCASSSRGRPYEQYFGPGTRLTVT.

The genes are TRBV21-1 and TRBJ2-5; the table assigns TRBD1, which was not confirmed against the DNA. TRBV21-1 is a listed pseudogene. The CDR3 length is 15 residues. The CDR3 DNA reads as TGTGCCAGCAGCAAAAGGGACAAACTCCAAGAGACCCAGTACTTC. Translating it yields CASSKRDKLQETQYF.

V gene TRBV5-5 combines with J gene TRBJ2-1, with D possibly called TRBD1 or TRBD2 (5 bases each). The length of the CDR3 is 16 residues. Germline CDR1 SGHKS, CDR2 YYEKEE (reference sequence). V was pared by 1 base and J by 1 base, with 12 bases between. The CDR3, as DNA: TGTGCCAGCAGCTTGCATCCGGGACCATCCTACAATGAGCAGTTCTTC. It yields the protein CASSLHPGPSYNEQFF. The whole variable domain, filled in from reference TRBV5-5 and TRBJ2-1, reads DAGVTQSPTHLIKTRGQQVTLRCSPISGHKSVSWYQQVLGQGPQFIFQYYEKEERGRGNFPDRFSARQFPNYSSELNVNALLLGDSALYLCASSLHPGPSYNEQFFGPGTRLTVL.

This rearrangement joins TRBV7-6 to TRBJ2-5; D may be TRBD1 (5 bases). CDR3 length: 14 amino acids. Looked up from germline, CDR1 is SGHVS and CDR2 is FNYEAQ. Trimming stripped 5 bases from V and 4 bases from J, with 14 bases between. CDR3 protein: CASSPRVQGETQYF. CDR3 in DNA: TGTGCCAGCAGCCCCCGGGTGCAGGGAGAGACCCAGTACTTC.

This rearrangement joins TRBV28 to TRBJ2-7; TRBD2 agrees at 13 bases. CDR3 size: 15 residues. CDR1 and CDR2 from the germline V gene are MDHEN and SYDVKM. V shed 6 bases and J 1 base; nucleotides not matched to a gene: 3. CDR3 in amino acids: CASRWTSGGSYEQYF. DNA for the CDR3: TGTGCCAGCAGGTGGACTAGCGGGGGATCCTACGAGCAGTACTTC. The whole variable domain, filled in from reference TRBV28 and TRBJ2-7, reads DVKVTQSSRYLVKRTGEKVFLECVQDMDHENMFWYRQDPGLGLRLIYFSYDVKMKEKGDIPEGYSVSREKKERFSLILESASTNQTSMYLCASRWTSGGSYEQYFGPGTRLTVT.

In DNA, the CDR3 is TGTGCCAGCAAGAACGGCGGTAGGCTGTTTTTT. This sequence encodes CASKNGGRLFF. The V call is TRBV9, the J call TRBJ2-2, with D unclear. Germline V lookup: CDR1 SGDLS, CDR2 YYNGEE. This CDR3 region has 11 residues. The V gene lost 6 bases and the J gene lost 13 bases, with 13 bases spanning the gap.

The V call is TRBV4-1, the J call TRBJ2-2; D perhaps matches TRBD1 (5 bases). V was pared by 0 bases and J by 3 bases, with 5 bases between. CDR1 and CDR2 from the germline V gene are MGHRA and YSYEKL. This CDR3 has 14 residues. The CDR3, as DNA: TGCGCCAGCAGCCAAGACAGGGACACCGGGGAGCTGTTTTTT. Its translation: CASSQDRDTGELFF.

The V call is TRBV27, the J call TRBJ2-1; 13 bases match TRBD2. Per the germline V gene, CDR1 is MNHEY and CDR2 is SMNVEV (reference sequence). With 5 bases clipped from V and 0 bases from J, the junction kept 10 bases outside the gene matches. CDR3 length equals 19 residues. CDR3: CASSPLEWTSGSSYNEQFF. Here the CDR3 DNA reads TGTGCCAGCAGTCCCCTCGAGTGGACTAGCGGGAGCTCCTACAATGAGCAGTTCTTC.

This sequence joins TRBV25-1 and TRBJ1-5; D gene ambiguous. Germline loops: CDR1 MGHDK, CDR2 SYGVNS. The CDR3 is 14 residues long. Trimming cost V 1 base and J 1 base, with 5 bases left between them. Here the CDR3 DNA reads TGTGCCAGCAGTGAATCGTTAAGCAATCAGCCCCAGCATTTT. It yields the protein CASSESLSNQPQHF.

The gene calls are TRBV29-1 and TRBJ2-7, with 9 bases that match TRBD1. From germline, CDR1 is SQVTM and CDR2 ANQGSEA. The CDR3 extends over 14 amino acids. Trimming took 3 bases from V and 4 from J; bases not matched to a gene: 7. The CDR3 sequence is CSVDAGTGQYEQYF. The DNA for the CDR3 is TGCAGCGTTGATGCCGGGACAGGGCAATACGAGCAGTACTTC.

CDR3 protein: CASSLSADRSRSEQYF. The CDR3 coding sequence is TGTGCCAGCAGTTTATCAGCTGACAGGTCTCGATCCGAGCAGTACTTC. This chain links TRBV27 with TRBJ2-7; D may be TRBD1 (6 bases). Germline V lookup: CDR1 MNHEY, CDR2 SMNVEV (reference sequence). The CDR3 sequence is 16 residues long. Deletions cut 0 bases from V and 6 bases from J, with 18 bases between.

J is TRBJ1-1 and V is TRBV29-1; the D is unclear. Germline V gives CDR1 SQVTM, CDR2 ANQGSEA. The CDR3 is 12 residues long. Trimming shortened V by 7 bases and J by 4 bases, and 13 bases separated the two germline ends. The CDR3 here is CSATTHGTEAFF. The CDR3 DNA sequence: TGCAGCGCTACGACACACGGCACTGAAGCTTTCTTT. Looking up the rest from reference TRBV29-1 and TRBJ1-1 gives the full variable domain: SAVISQKPSRDICQRGTSLTIQCQVDSQVTMMFWYRQQPGQSLTLIATANQGSEATYESGFVIDKFPISRPNLTFSTLTVSNMSPEDSSIYLCSATTHGTEAFFGQGTRLTVV.

V gene TRBV6-5 combines with J gene TRBJ2-2, with D unclear. V lost 4 bases and J lost 3, with 3 bases in between. This CDR3 has 12 residues. Germline V gene data show CDR1 as MNHEY and CDR2 as SVGAGI. The CDR3 protein is CASSWDTGELFF. The CDR3 DNA follows: TGTGCCAGCAGTTGGGACACCGGGGAGCTGTTTTTT.

V and J are TRBV2 and TRBJ2-4, with TRBD2 identical over 7 bases. V lost 4 bases to trimming and J lost 0 bases; unmatched junction nucleotides: 9. The CDR3 contains 17 residues. From germline, CDR1 is SNHLY and CDR2 FYNNEI. As DNA, the CDR3 is TGTGCCAGCAGTGTGTCTAGCGGAACCTTAGCCAAAAACATTCAGTACTTC. Residues: CASSVSSGTLAKNIQYF.

The chain links TRBV12-5 to TRBJ1-2; maybe TRBD1 (5 bases). Between the trimmed V and J ends, which lost 6 bases and 4 bases, there was a span of 12 bases. CDR3 size: 13 residues. CDR1 and CDR2 from the germline V gene are LGHNT and FRNRAP. CDR3 region: CASGPDSSYGYTF. The CDR3 nucleotides read TGTGCTAGTGGACCTGACAGTAGCTATGGCTACACCTTC.

The rearrangement uses TRBV29-1 and TRBJ1-2; maybe TRBD1 (5 bases). V gave up 0 bases and J gave up 8 bases, with 13 bases separating them. Looked up from germline, CDR1 is SQVTM and CDR2 is ANQGSEA. This CDR3 comprises 13 residues. In DNA, the CDR3 is TGCAGCGTTGAAGACAGGGTCGCTAAAGGCTACACCTTC. It encodes CSVEDRVAKGYTF.

The gene calls are TRBV2 and TRBJ2-7; a weak D match, TRBD1 (6 bases). Germline V gene lookup returns CDR1 SNHLY and CDR2 FYNNEI. V was trimmed by 7 bases and J by 3 bases, leaving 19 bases between them. This CDR3 comprises 15 residues. This CDR3 is CASTNKGQGNYEQYF. Written as DNA, the CDR3 is TGTGCCAGCACAAATAAAGGGCAGGGGAACTACGAGCAGTACTTC.

The chain carries TRBV27 and TRBJ2-7; D is possibly TRBD1 (5 bases). The V gene lost 5 bases and the J gene lost 1 base, with 12 bases spanning the gap. Per the germline V gene, CDR1 is MNHEY and CDR2 is SMNVEV (reference sequence). The CDR3 length is 14 residues. CDR3 region: CASSQYGASYEQYF. CDR3 nucleotide sequence: TGTGCCAGCAGTCAATATGGGGCATCCTACGAGCAGTACTTC.

This rearrangement joins TRBV25-1 to TRBJ2-1; TRBD1 might be the D (6 bases). The CDR3 has 15 amino acids. V lost 8 bases and J 5 bases, leaving 19 bases between the germline ends. Germline CDR1 is MGHDK and CDR2 is SYGVNS. The CDR3 nucleotides are TGTGCCAGCCGATCCGGGACATCTTTTAACAATGAGCAGTTCTTC. Residues: CASRSGTSFNNEQFF.

This chain's CDR3 is CASTDPNTGELFF. The CDR3 DNA is TGTGCCAGCACTGACCCGAACACCGGGGAGCTGTTTTTT. V gene TRBV27 combines with J gene TRBJ2-2; D is unresolved. CDR1 MNHEY and CDR2 SMNVEV come from the germline V gene (reference sequence). CDR3 length equals 13 residues. V was trimmed by 7 bases and J by 0 bases, leaving 6 bases between them.

This chain connects TRBV18 to TRBJ2-5; D gene uncertain. Germline lookup yields CDR1 KGHSH and CDR2 LQKENI. Trimming removed 5 bases from V and 1 base from J, with 26 bases in between. The CDR3 loop spans 19 amino acids. CDR3 in amino acids: CASSTTTLSQADVQETQYF. In DNA form, the CDR3 reads TGTGCCAGCTCAACCACAACCTTAAGTCAGGCCGACGTCCAAGAGACCCAGTACTTC.